This T cell receptor (beta chain) was sequenced during a study of beta chain features in type 1 diabetes. Each population that was sorted was more than 95% pure. What was sequenced were expressed TCRB transcripts, since all of the isolated RNA had been reverse transcribed. Read counts averaged roughly 3.5 million for samples of naive, central memory and regulatory T cells. Sequencing used immunoSEQ multiplex PCR; TCRdb keeps in-frame clones, though not all of them. The sample has 850,000 to 900,000 clones, about a sixth seen once; the top ten hold 0.023%. This clone occurred a few times. The sequence was obtained from a woman between 18 and 29 years old in good health. The sequenced sample consisted of naive CD4+ T cells from blood.

In nucleotides, the CDR3 is TGTGCCAGCAAGGGACTAGCGGAGTACAATGAGCAGTTCTTC. Translation: CASKGLAEYNEQFF. The chain joins TRBV27 to TRBJ2-1; TRBD2 matches 11 bases. This CDR3 is 14 amino acids long. V was pared by 7 bases and J by 4 bases, with 3 bases of the junction left unmatched. Germline V CDR1 and CDR2: MNHEY, SMNVEV (reference sequence).